This record looks at one T cell receptor beta chain sequence and its context. What it binds is not known. This entry belongs to a study of cytomegalovirus exposure and HLA in healthy donors. Primers included in the PCR were 60 Vbeta and 13 Jbeta primers. This table comes from immunoSEQ multiplex PCR, and its TCRdb copy is limited to in-frame clones, with some not included. The sample contains around 300,000 clones, over 85% of which appear only once. This CDR3 region has 15 residues. The V end lost 0 bases, the J end lost 4 bases, and 11 bases lay between the germline ends. Germline CDR1 MNHEY, CDR2 SVGAGI. Findings of the study overall: In a later analysis, HLA-associated beta chains showed higher expansion and lower generation probabilities than comparable chains. Cytomegalovirus association was assigned to about 150 TCR beta chains. Researchers reported in a later analysis that common viral pathogens appeared linked to several top clusters. Being indistinguishable, some V segments were excluded, TRBV6-2 and TRBV6-3 among them.

The sequence derives from a young woman in good health and CMV-seronegative. The chain is built from TRBV6-5 and TRBJ2-3, with D possibly matching TRBD2 (6 bases). The sequencing input was PBMCs. Here the CDR3 DNA reads TGTGCCAGCAGTTACTCACCCGGACTATCAGATACGCAGTATTTT. Translation gives CASSYSPGLSDTQYF.